What follows describes a single TCR beta chain. Its antigen is not identified. This specimen comes from a study of cytomegalovirus exposure and HLA in healthy donors. Study-wide points: According to an earlier analysis, most TCR beta V segments yielded productive rearrangements about 90% or about 30% of the time. A later analysis showed HLA-associated TCR beta chains outstripping equally common others in clonal expansion. Sequences of the TCR beta chain were said to predict the HLA-A and HLA-B alleles of most subjects accurately.

The PCR contained 60 Vbeta and 13 Jbeta primers. Here immunoSEQ multiplex PCR was the method, and the copy in TCRdb shows in-frame clones only, minus some. This table holds some 140,000 clones, approximately 79% found once. This CDR3 comprises 20 residues. Germline trimming cut 4 bases from V and 1 base from J; bases unmatched to any gene: 18. CDR1 is LGHNA and CDR2 is YNFKEQ in the germline V gene. The sequence derives from a woman in her fifties or sixties in good health and CMV-seropositive. The sequencing sample was made of PBMCs. The chain uses TRBV4-2 and TRBJ2-1; 8 bases are a match to TRBD2. CDR3 residues: CASSPRLGRGGVWSYNEQFF. The CDR3 coding sequence is TGTGCCAGCAGCCCCCGCCTGGGTCGGGGGGGCGTTTGGTCCTACAATGAGCAGTTCTTC.